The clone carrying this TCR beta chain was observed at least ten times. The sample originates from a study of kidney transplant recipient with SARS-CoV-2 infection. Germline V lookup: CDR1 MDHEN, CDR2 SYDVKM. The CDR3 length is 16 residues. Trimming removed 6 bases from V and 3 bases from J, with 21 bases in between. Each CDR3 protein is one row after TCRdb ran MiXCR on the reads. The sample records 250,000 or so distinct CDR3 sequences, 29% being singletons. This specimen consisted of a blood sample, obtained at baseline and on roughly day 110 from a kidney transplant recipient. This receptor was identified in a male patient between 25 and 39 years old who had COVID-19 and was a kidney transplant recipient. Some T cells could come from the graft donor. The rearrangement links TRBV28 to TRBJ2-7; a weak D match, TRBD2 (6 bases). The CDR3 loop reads CASSPRSLASSYEQYF. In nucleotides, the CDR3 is TGTGCCAGCAGCCCCCGGTCCCTAGCGTCGAGCTACGAGCAGTACTTC.